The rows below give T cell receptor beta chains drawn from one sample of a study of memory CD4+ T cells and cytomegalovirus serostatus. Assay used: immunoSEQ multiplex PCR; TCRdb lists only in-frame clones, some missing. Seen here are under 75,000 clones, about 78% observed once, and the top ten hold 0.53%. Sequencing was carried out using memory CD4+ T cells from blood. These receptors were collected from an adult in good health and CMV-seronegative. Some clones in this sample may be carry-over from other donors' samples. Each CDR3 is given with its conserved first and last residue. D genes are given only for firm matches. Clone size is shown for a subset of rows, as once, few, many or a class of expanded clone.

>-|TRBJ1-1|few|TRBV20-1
CSAKRTGQAFF
TGCAGTGCAAAAAGGACCGGACAAGCTTTCTTT
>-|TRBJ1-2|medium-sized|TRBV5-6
CASSPVLAANYGYTF
TGTGCCAGCAGCCCCGTTTTGGCGGCTAACTATGGCTACACCTTC
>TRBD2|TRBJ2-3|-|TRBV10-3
CAIRSSGEAPTDTQYF
TGTGCCATCAGGTCTAGCGGGGAGGCTCCCACAGATACGCAGTATTTT
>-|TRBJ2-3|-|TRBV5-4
CASSFGAEKTQYF
TGTGCCAGCAGCTTTGGGGCGGAGAAGACGCAGTATTTT
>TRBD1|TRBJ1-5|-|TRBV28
CASSTPGQGHQPQHF
TGTGCCAGCAGTACCCCGGGACAGGGGCATCAGCCCCAGCATTTT
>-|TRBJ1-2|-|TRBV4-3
CASSPKGGRSTFNYGYTF
TGCGCCAGCAGCCCAAAGGGAGGCAGGAGTACTTTTAACTATGGCTACACCTTC
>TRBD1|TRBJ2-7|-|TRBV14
CASSLGTGLSYEQYF
TGTGCCAGCAGCCTTGGGACAGGGCTATCCTACGAGCAGTACTTC
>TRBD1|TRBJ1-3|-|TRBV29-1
CSVGDPGQGGTIYF
TGCAGCGTTGGAGACCCGGGACAGGGCGGCACCATATATTTT
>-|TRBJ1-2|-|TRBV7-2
CASSLGIGQGYGYTF
TGTGCCAGCAGCTTAGGGATAGGGCAGGGCTATGGCTACACCTTC
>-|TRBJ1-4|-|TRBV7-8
CASSKRRSTNEKLFF
TGTGCCAGCAGCAAACGACGGTCAACTAATGAAAAACTGTTTTTT
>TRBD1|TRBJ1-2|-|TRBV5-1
CASSPSYRGDYGYTF
TGCGCCAGCAGCCCTAGCTACAGGGGAGACTATGGCTACACCTTC
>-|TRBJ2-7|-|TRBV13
CASSPTGVQKQYF
TGTGCCAGCAGTCCTACCGGGGTCCAAAAGCAGTACTTC
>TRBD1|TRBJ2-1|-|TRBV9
CASSVDRGRNEQFF
TGTGCCAGCAGCGTTGACAGGGGTCGGAATGAGCAGTTCTTC
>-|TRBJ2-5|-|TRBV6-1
CASSEVLETQYF
TGTGCCAGCAGTGAAGTGTTGGAGACCCAGTACTTC
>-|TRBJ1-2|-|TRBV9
CASGRQGLHYGYTF
TGTGCCAGCGGACGTCAGGGGCTTCATTATGGCTACACCTTC
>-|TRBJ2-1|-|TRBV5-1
CASSLQPATNNEQFF
TGCGCCAGCAGCTTACAGCCGGCAACGAACAATGAGCAGTTCTTC
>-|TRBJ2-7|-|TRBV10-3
CASQSGSGYEQYF
TGTGCCAGCCAGTCAGGGTCCGGTTACGAGCAGTACTTC
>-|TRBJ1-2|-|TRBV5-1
CASSLEGALYGYTF
TGCGCCAGCAGCTTGGAAGGGGCGCTTTATGGCTACACCTTC
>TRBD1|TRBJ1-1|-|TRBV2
CASSGQGNTEAFF
TGTGCCAGCAGCGGACAGGGGAACACTGAAGCTTTCTTT
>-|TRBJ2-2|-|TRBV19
CASSSSGAGELFF
TGTGCCAGTAGTAGTTCAGGGGCCGGGGAGCTGTTTTTT
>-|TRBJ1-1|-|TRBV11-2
CASSLMGGAGANTEAFF
TGTGCCAGCAGCTTAATGGGGGGCGCAGGAGCGAACACTGAAGCTTTCTTT
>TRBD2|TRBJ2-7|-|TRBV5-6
CASRSLAVGSSYEQYF
TGTGCCAGCAGATCTCTAGCGGTTGGGAGCTCCTACGAGCAGTACTTC
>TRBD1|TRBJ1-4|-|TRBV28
CASGRTGANEKLFF
TGTGCCAGCGGACGGACAGGCGCGAATGAAAAACTGTTTTTT
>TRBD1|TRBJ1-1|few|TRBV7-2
CASRPELKGQGAFF
TGTGCCAGCAGGCCCGAGCTTAAGGGACAGGGAGCTTTCTTT
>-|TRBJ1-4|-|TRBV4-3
CASSQHYKDPNEKLFF
TGCGCCAGCAGCCAACACTACAAGGACCCTAATGAAAAACTGTTTTTT
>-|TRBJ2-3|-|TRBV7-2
CASSSAGTLPRHTQYF
TGTGCCAGCAGCTCGGCTGGGACCCTACCCCGTCATACGCAGTATTTT
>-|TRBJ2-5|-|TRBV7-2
CASSPGGTQETQYF
TGTGCCAGCAGCCCTGGGGGGACTCAAGAGACCCAGTACTTC
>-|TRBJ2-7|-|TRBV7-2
CASSLRDRSFHEQYF
TGTGCCAGCAGCCTCCGGGATAGGAGCTTCCACGAGCAGTACTTC
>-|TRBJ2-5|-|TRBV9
CASSGRASGGETQYF
TGTGCCAGCAGCGGCCGGGCCTCTGGGGGGGAGACCCAGTACTTC
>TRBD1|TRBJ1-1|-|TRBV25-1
CASSTQIGTGGSNTEAFF
TGTGCCAGCAGTACCCAGATAGGGACAGGGGGCTCGAACACTGAAGCTTTCTTT
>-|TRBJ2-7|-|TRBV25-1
CASSRSGTVGYEQYF
TGTGCCAGCAGTAGAAGCGGGACAGTAGGCTACGAGCAGTACTTC
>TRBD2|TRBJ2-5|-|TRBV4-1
CASGGPRLAGVETQYF
TGCGCCAGCGGGGGTCCTAGACTAGCGGGGGTCGAGACCCAGTACTTC
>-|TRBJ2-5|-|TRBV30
CAWSDRGGGETQYF
TGTGCCTGGAGTGACAGAGGGGGAGGCGAGACCCAGTACTTC
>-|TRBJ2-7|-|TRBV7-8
CASSIDGYEQYF
TGTGCCAGCAGCATCGACGGCTACGAGCAGTACTTC
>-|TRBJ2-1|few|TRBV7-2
CASSVAVSSYNEQFF
TGTGCCAGCAGCGTAGCGGTAAGCTCCTACAATGAGCAGTTCTTC
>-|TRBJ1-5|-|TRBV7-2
CASSLTTGRDQPQHF
TGTGCCAGCAGCTTAACTACGGGCAGGGATCAGCCCCAGCATTTT
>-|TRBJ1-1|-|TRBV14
CASSQGSVNTEAFF
TGTGCCAGCAGCCAAGGTTCGGTAAACACTGAAGCTTTCTTT
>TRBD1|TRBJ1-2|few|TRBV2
CASKNRGPYGYTF
TGTGCCAGCAAAAACAGGGGGCCCTATGGCTACACCTTC
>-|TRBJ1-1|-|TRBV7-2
CASSPWVRPNTEAFF
TGTGCCAGCAGCCCCTGGGTTCGTCCGAACACTGAAGCTTTCTTT
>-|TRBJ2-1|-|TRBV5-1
CASSREMTYNEQFF
TGCGCCAGCAGCCGGGAGATGACCTACAATGAGCAGTTCTTC
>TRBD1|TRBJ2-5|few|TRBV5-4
CASSPTTGGQETQYF
TGTGCCAGCAGTCCCACGACAGGGGGCCAAGAGACCCAGTACTTC
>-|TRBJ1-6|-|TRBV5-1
CASSVLTGINSPLHF
TGCGCCAGCAGTGTCCTCACAGGGATTAATTCACCCCTCCACTTT
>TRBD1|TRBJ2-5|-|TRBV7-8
CASSPGQQETQYF
TGTGCCAGCAGCCCGGGACAGCAAGAGACCCAGTACTTC